This TCR beta chain was retrieved from a study of vaccination effects on CD4 cells after COVID-19 (dated by TCRdb to between 2021 and 2024). For context, the study as a whole: Each participant received two doses of an mRNA SARS-CoV-2 vaccine, either BNT162b2 or mRNA-1273. Pre-vaccine samples were drawn from two convalescent patients 16 days and one week before the first dose, at 142 and 148 days after COVID-19 diagnosis. SARS-CoV-2 spike-specific CD4+ TCR repertoires from before and after mRNA vaccination were compared in COVID-19 convalescent patients and in infection-naive vaccine recipients. Altogether, around 11 COVID-19 convalescent patients and a few SARS-CoV-2-naive healthy vaccine recipients made up the full study. Cultures from other donors in the study were sequenced with the Oncomine TCR Beta short-read assay on an Illumina iSeq 100.

Only a few counts were recorded for this clone. It has no known antigen specificity. The input lacks base qualities; no much larger clone sits a single base away. To identify antigen-specific CD4+ T cell clonotypes by their expansion, the ViraFEST assay first stimulated PBMC with viral peptide pools and then applied TCR sequencing. After more than nine days of culture, CD4+ T cells were isolated with the EasySep CD4+ T cell isolation kit. PCR-confirmed SARS-CoV-2 infection had occurred in convalescent patients between March and December 2020, before the Alpha, Beta and Delta variants emerged in the United States. Each well held around 2 million PBMC cultured in IMDM containing approximately 5% human AB serum, around 9.3 IU/ml IL-2 and gentamicin, along with around 9.1 ug/ml peptides. Half of the culture medium was replaced with fresh IL-2-containing medium on days 3 and 7. Unless noted otherwise, every peptide stimulation condition was grown in triplicate wells. PBMC were separated from whole blood using Ficoll-Paque Plus gradient centrifugation and were then either cryopreserved at -140C or used fresh. Genomic DNA was extracted from cultured CD4+ T cells with the QIAamp micro DNA kit.

To prepare the library, the immunoSEQ multiplex PCR assay was applied. DNA from the cultured and isolated CD4+ T cells underwent TCR beta CDR3 sequencing. In the authors' own workflow: Non-productive TCR sequences were removed and reads were trimmed to the CDR3 region, keeping CDR3s of at least 7 amino acids. The MANAFEST web app was used to identify antigen-specific clonotypes by comparing expansion in peptide wells with expansion in reference cultures. For clones to be considered positive, expansion at FDR<0.05 versus reference and all other wells, an odds ratio above 5, and a frequency above 0.1% in two replicate wells were required. A clonotype was defined as cross-reactive if the clonotype was significantly expanded both in SARS-CoV-2 spike wells and in at least one common cold coronavirus spike condition. Using the stringdist R package, CDR3 similarity was measured by Levenshtein distance, and unrooted trees were constructed with ape in R 3.6.1. TCRdb's version of the immuneACCESS table is confined to in-frame rearrangements and falls short of the full clone set. An unresolved V gene accounts for under half of the shortfall where checked; the remainder is of unknown origin. That table supplies the V and J calls and clone size; D and trimming were determined from the DNA. Here the sample has tens of thousands of clones; about 69% occur a single time. In total, the top ten clones hold around 26% of the sample.

The research as a whole found: Limitations of the study were the small number of convalescent patients and the absence of early post-infection timepoints. Both infection-induced and vaccine-induced clones contracted markedly at late post-vaccination timepoints, which is consistent with waning T cell responses. In convalescent patients, the post-vaccine spike-reactive repertoire was composed mainly of new vaccine-induced clones that were largely distinct from infection-induced clones.

V and J lose 5 bases and 0 bases, and a span of 23 bases separates them. Its CDR3 holds 18 amino acids, cysteine through phenylalanine. Only CDR3 DNA is held: 54 bases, read in frame from base 1. According to the germline V gene, CDR1 reads SGHTA and CDR2 reads FQGTGA. This receptor was obtained from a human donor who had a prior SARS-CoV-2 infection. The chain was built from TRBV7-3 and TRBJ2-7, with the D gene not clear enough to name. Sequencing was performed on CD4+ T cells from PBMCs cultured with a peptide pool, taken before COVID-19 vaccination. The CDR3 protein is CASSIRKQVVNSSYEQYF. The nucleotides are TGTGCCAGCAGCATCCGAAAGCAGGTCGTGAATAGCTCCTACGAGCAGTACTTC.